This TCR beta chain derives from a study of PD-L1 blockade in urothelial cancer. Study background: Enrolled patients had been treated previously with 0 to 3 chemotherapy regimens. Analysis of the blood was performed 3 weeks (second dose) and 6 weeks after treatment start.

Time point in this sample: pretreatment peripheral blood. Patients in the study were battling locally advanced or metastatic urothelial carcinoma. The number of samples from each patient was between 1 and 8, taken pretreatment and on-treatment. V was shortened by 8 bases and J by 8 bases, with 21 bases between the two germline ends. The length of the CDR3 is 14 residues. Looked up from germline, CDR1 is MNHEY and CDR2 is SMNVEV (reference sequence). Measured with immunoSEQ multiplex PCR; TCRdb has only the in-frame clones, and not every one. The sample lists some 90,000 clones, approximately 88% occurring once.

The sequencing here drew on PBMCs, taken around atezolizumab (anti-PD-L1) treatment. V gene TRBV27 combines with J gene TRBJ1-2; a weak D match, TRBD1 (5 bases). This clonotype was sampled from a woman aged 80 or over with urothelial cancer. Here the CDR3 reads CASAWGSSREGYTF. CDR3 nucleotides: TGTGCCAGCGCCTGGGGCAGCTCGAGAGAGGGCTACACCTTC.